One sample yielded the 3 T cell receptor beta chains listed below, sequenced in a study of blood T cell repertoires in COVID-19. Clones were read by immunoSEQ multiplex PCR, and TCRdb kept only the in-frame ones, dropping some. The data hold about 210,000 clones, with 80% to 90% observed a single time. Sequencing was carried out using peripheral blood. The source of these receptors is a woman aged 80 or over with COVID-19, enrolled during active disease.

V usage is TRBV6-5 and J usage is TRBJ2-3; D remains ambiguous. The CDR3 spans 14 residues. Trimming removed 5 bases from V and 0 bases from J, with 9 bases in between. Germline CDR1 reads MNHEY; CDR2 reads SVGAGI. The CDR3 protein is CASSRRISTDTQYF. The CDR3 region has the DNA TGTGCCAGCAGTAGGCGGATAAGCACAGATACGCAGTATTTT.

The rearrangement joins TRBV7-3 to TRBJ2-6, with a tentative D call TRBD1 (6 bases). The germline V gene has CDR1 SGHTA and CDR2 FQGTGA. This CDR3 comprises 15 residues. Trimming took 2 bases from V and 8 from J, leaving 13 bases between them. The DNA for the CDR3 is TGTGCCAGCAGCTTAGGCCCAGGGGAGACCAACGTCCTGACTTTC. It yields the protein CASSLGPGETNVLTF.

The chain uses TRBV5-1 and TRBJ2-7; 7 bases match TRBD1. The germline CDR1 and CDR2 sequences are SGHRS and YFSETQ. CDR3 size: 13 residues. Trimming at V came to 3 bases and at J to 3 bases, leaving 3 bases not matched to a gene. This CDR3 is CASSWRQGYEQYV. The CDR3 DNA reads TGCGCCAGCAGCTGGAGACAGGGCTACGAGCAGTACGTC.